What follows are 13 T cell receptor beta chains derived from one specimen sequenced in a study of PD-L1 blockade in urothelial cancer. TCRdb's copy holds only in-frame clones and misses some; the assay was immunoSEQ multiplex PCR. The table has roughly 90,000 clones, 85% to 95% seen once. This sample comprised PBMCs, obtained around atezolizumab (anti-PD-L1) treatment. These receptor sequences come from a man in his sixties with urothelial cancer.

The chain employs TRBV14 and TRBJ1-2; D remains unclear. This CDR3 comprises 14 residues. V lost 0 bases to trimming and J lost 6 bases, with 11 bases between them. Germline V gene data show CDR1 as SGHDN and CDR2 as FVKESK. CDR3 protein: CASSQDYRTDGYTF. The CDR3, as DNA: TGTGCCAGCAGCCAAGATTACAGAACGGATGGCTACACCTTC.

The chain links TRBV4-1 to TRBJ1-2, with 10 nucleotides matching TRBD1. The ends lost 3 bases at V and 7 bases at J; junction bases unmatched: 8. Germline CDR1 and CDR2: MGHRA and YSYEKL. The CDR3 runs 15 residues. CDR3: CASSHRQGAGAGYTF. In DNA, the CDR3 is TGCGCCAGCAGCCACCGACAGGGGGCAGGAGCTGGCTACACCTTC.

This clone has just one count. The chain carries TRBV7-2 and TRBJ2-2; 7 nucleotides match TRBD1. Per germline, CDR1 SGHTA and CDR2 FQGNSA. The V and J ends lost 1 base and 10 bases, in that order; junction bases with no gene match: 3. The CDR3 has 13 amino acids. DNA of the CDR3: TGTGCCAGCAGCTTAGGACAGGGAGAGGAGCTGTTTTTT. This translates into CASSLGQGEELFF.

J is TRBJ2-3 and V is TRBV6-1; TRBD2 might be the D (6 bases). The CDR3 runs 15 residues. The germline V gene has CDR1 MNHNS and CDR2 SASEGT. Trimming stripped 7 bases from V and 0 bases from J, with 14 bases between. CDR3: CASKFGGTSTDTQYF. The CDR3 DNA reads TGTGCCAGCAAATTTGGGGGGACTAGCACAGATACGCAGTATTTT.

The genes are TRBV15 and TRBJ2-7, with D unclear. The germline V and J ends were trimmed by 0 bases and 2 bases, with 11 bases remaining between them. Per the germline V gene, CDR1 is LNHNV and CDR2 is YYDKDF (reference sequence). The CDR3 runs to 15 residues. The DNA of the CDR3 is TGTGCCACCAGCAGAGAACCGTTACTCACCTACGAGCAGTACTTC. It codes for CATSREPLLTYEQYF.

The J gene is TRBJ2-7, the V gene TRBV2; D is possibly TRBD1 (6 bases). Germline V gene data show CDR1 as SNHLY and CDR2 as FYNNEI. V was cut by 3 bases and J by 3 bases, with 15 bases left in between. The CDR3 covers 15 residues. The CDR3 DNA reads as TGTGCCAGCAGTGAGGCTACAGGGTCAGGCTACGAGCAGTACTTC. The encoded protein is CASSEATGSGYEQYF.

The chain employs TRBV5-1 and TRBJ1-5, with 11 bases that match TRBD1. The junction had 4 bases not matched to a gene; V was cut back by 0 bases and J by 5 bases. Germline loops: CDR1 SGHRS, CDR2 YFSETQ. The CDR3 has 16 amino acids. CDR3 DNA sequence: TGCGCCAGCAGCTTGGGGATGGGACAGGGGGATCAGCCCCAGCATTTT. Translating gives CASSLGMGQGDQPQHF. The variable domain in full, completed from reference TRBV5-1 and TRBJ1-5, reads KAGVTQTPRYLIKTRGQQVTLSCSPISGHRSVSWYQQTPGQGLQFLFEYFSETQRNKGNFPGRFSGRQFSNSRSEMNVSTLELGDSALYLCASSLGMGQGDQPQHFGDGTRLSIL.

The rearrangement uses TRBV7-3 and TRBJ2-7; a possible D gene is TRBD1 (5 bases). From germline, CDR1 is SGHTA and CDR2 FQGTGA. Trimming removed 1 base from V and 5 bases from J, with 9 bases in between. This CDR3 is built from 13 residues. This chain's CDR3 is CASSLIQGHEQYF. The CDR3 nucleotides read TGTGCCAGCAGCTTAATCCAGGGTCACGAGCAGTACTTC.

The chain employs TRBV29-1 and TRBJ2-1, with 11 nucleotides matching TRBD2. The germline CDR1 and CDR2 sequences are SQVTM and ANQGSEA. The J segment lost 6 bases and the V segment lost 6 bases, leaving 10 bases of the junction unmatched. This CDR3 is built from 15 residues. The CDR3 nucleotides read TGCAGCGTAAATACACTAGCGGGAGAGGGCAATGAGCAGTTCTTC. Translated, it gives CSVNTLAGEGNEQFF.

The V and J genes are TRBV4-2 and TRBJ2-4; 9 bases fit TRBD2. Germline CDR1 LGHNA, CDR2 YNFKEQ. Losses at the gene ends were 4 bases for V and 5 bases for J; bases not matched to a gene: 15. The CDR3 length is 18 residues. The CDR3 DNA reads TGTGCCAGCAGCCGATCTAGCGGGGAACCAGCAGGCCAAAACATTCAGTACTTC. Protein: CASSRSSGEPAGQNIQYF.

V gene TRBV21-1 combines with J gene TRBJ1-1. TRBV21-1 is marked as a pseudogene. This CDR3 has 15 amino acids. In DNA form, the CDR3 reads TGTGCCAGCAGCCCACGCGGCGAAAAGAACACTGAAGCTTTCTTT. Its protein is CASSPRGEKNTEAFF.

This clone came up once. The chain employs TRBV7-2 and TRBJ2-1, with D possibly being TRBD2 (6 bases). CDR1 is SGHTA, CDR2 FQGNSA, per germline. V lost 5 bases and J lost 9, with 23 bases in between. This CDR3 region has 16 residues. The CDR3 loop reads CASSEGVVTSGPEQFF. CDR3 coding DNA: TGTGCCAGCAGCGAAGGAGTGGTGACTAGTGGGCCTGAGCAGTTCTTC. The full variable domain, completed using reference TRBV7-2 and TRBJ2-1, is GAGVSQSPSNKVTEKGKDVELRCDPISGHTALYWYRQSLGQGLEFLIYFQGNSAPDKSGLPSDRFSAERTGGSVSTLTIQRTQQEDSAVYLCASSEGVVTSGPEQFFGPGTRLTVL.

This clone appeared a few times. The CDR3 spells CASSPQGYGYTF. The CDR3 DNA follows: TGTGCCAGCAGTCCGCAGGGATATGGCTACACCTTC. The chain couples TRBV27 to TRBJ1-2; D possibly corresponds to TRBD1 (5 bases). Looked up from germline, CDR1 is MNHEY and CDR2 is SMNVEV (reference sequence). There are 12 residues in the CDR3. V lost 5 bases to trimming and J lost 5 bases, with 9 bases between them.